The rows below give T cell receptor beta chains drawn from one sample of a study of blood T cell repertoires in COVID-19. Produced via immunoSEQ multiplex PCR; TCRdb's table is partial and in-frame only. The sample holds 15,000 or so clones; approximately 90% are singletons and the top ten take approximately 8.9%. The material sequenced was peripheral blood. The origin of the receptors is a human donor in a cohort sampled during active COVID-19. CDR3s include the opening cysteine and the closing phenylalanine or tryptophan. The D gene is left open where the match is weak. A row's size may be missing; if present it is once, few, many or a size class.

TRBD1,TRBV28,.,TRBJ2-4,TGTGCCAGCAGTTTGATCCGACAGGGGGCCAAAAACATTCAGTACTTC,CASSLIRQGAKNIQYF
.,TRBV1,.,TRBJ2-5,TGCACCAGCAGCCTCCCACCGGGACTAGCGGGAGAGACCCAGTACTTC,CTSSLPPGLAGETQYF
.,TRBV28,.,TRBJ2-7,TGTGCCAGCAGCCTGTCCCGGGACATTCACTACGAGCAGTACTTC,CASSLSRDIHYEQYF
.,TRBV9,.,TRBJ2-2,TGTGCCAGCAGCCCCCGGACGGGAGTAGGTGGGGAGCTGTTTTTT,CASSPRTGVGGELFF
TRBD1,TRBV28,.,TRBJ1-4,TGTGCCAGCAGTACTCCCGGGACAGGGGGGGGATACGGAAAACTGTTTTTT,CASSTPGTGGGYGKLFF
.,TRBV4-1,.,TRBJ2-7,TGCGCCAGCAGCCATCACCTCAGGGGCTACGAGCAGTACTTC,CASSHHLRGYEQYF
.,TRBV28,once,TRBJ2-7,TGTGCCAGCTCCCTCACTAGCCCAGCAACCTACGAGCAGTACTTC,CASSLTSPATYEQYF
.,TRBV18,.,TRBJ2-7,TGTGCCAGCTCACCAGAGCGGAACCCCTCCTACGAGCAGTACTTC,CASSPERNPSYEQYF
TRBD2,TRBV12-3/TRBV12-4,.,TRBJ2-3,TGTGCCAGCAAGGTACTAGCGGGATATACGCAGTATTTT,CASKVLAGYTQYF
.,TRBV5-1,.,TRBJ1-3,TGCGCCAGCAGCCAAGGGGGGGGCCTCTCTGGAAACACCATATATTTT,CASSQGGGLSGNTIYF
.,TRBV29-1,.,TRBJ2-7,TGCAGCGTACTTGATCGGGCGGGTTCTAGCTACGAGCAGTACTTC,CSVLDRAGSSYEQYF
TRBD1,TRBV28,.,TRBJ1-6,TGTGCCAGCAGCTATACCAGCGACAGGGTTAATTCACCCCTCCACTTT,CASSYTSDRVNSPLHF
TRBD2,TRBV15,.,TRBJ2-7,TGTGCCACCAGCAGAGAAAGCAGCGGGGCTTCCTACGAGCAGTACTTC,CATSRESSGASYEQYF
.,TRBV6-5,.,TRBJ1-1,TGTGCCACGCTTGATGGGGGGGTGCGGAACACTGAAGCTTTCTTT,CATLDGGVRNTEAFF
.,TRBV7-9,.,TRBJ1-5,TGTGCCAGCAGCTTAGACAGTAGTCAGCCCCAGCATTTT,CASSLDSSQPQHF
.,TRBV21-1,.,TRBJ2-7,TGTGCCAGCAGAACTCAGGGTTTCGACGAGCAGTACTTC,CASRTQGFDEQYF
TRBD2,TRBV7-8,.,TRBJ2-1,TGTGCCAGCAGCTTAGGGGCCCGGACAGGGAGAAGACTAGCGGGAGGGAAGTTCTTC,CASSLGARTGRRLAGGKFF
.,TRBV5-1,.,TRBJ2-5,TGCGCCAGCAGCTTGAGAGTAGAGACCCAGTACTTC,CASSLRVETQYF
TRBD1,TRBV5-1,.,TRBJ2-7,TGCGCCAGCAGCTTGAGGGACAGGGTATTTCACGAGCAGTACTTC,CASSLRDRVFHEQYF
TRBD1,TRBV30,.,TRBJ1-2,TGTGCCTGGAGTGGGGTGATCAGGGGGAACTATGGCTACACCTTC,CAWSGVIRGNYGYTF
TRBD1,TRBV5-1,.,TRBJ2-2,TGCGCCAGCAGCGCCGACAGGGCATACACCGGGGAGCTGTTTTTT,CASSADRAYTGELFF
TRBD1,TRBV5-1,few,TRBJ2-7,TGCGCCAGCAGCTCGGGACAGGGTGTTTTGCCCTACGAGCAGTACTTC,CASSSGQGVLPYEQYF
.,TRBV7-3,.,TRBJ2-3,TGTGCCAGCAGCTTAGAGCGCACAGATACGCAGTATTTT,CASSLERTDTQYF
.,TRBV19,.,TRBJ2-5,TGTGCCACCCGACAGGCAGGAGAGACCCAGTACTTC,CATRQAGETQYF
TRBD1,TRBV6-4,.,TRBJ2-2,TGTGCCAGCAGTAGGACAGGGGGAAATACGTACACCGGGGAGCTGTTTTTT,CASSRTGGNTYTGELFF
.,TRBV19,.,TRBJ1-4,TGTGCCAGTGGAGTGGTAGGACTGTTTTTT,CASGVVGLFF
.,TRBV9,.,TRBJ2-1,TGTGCCAGCAGCGGCCCGGGACACTCCTACAATGAGCAGTTCTTC,CASSGPGHSYNEQFF
TRBD2,TRBV5-1,.,TRBJ2-3,TGCGCCAGCAGCGCAAGCGGGAGAGGAAGCGATACGCAGTATTTT,CASSASGRGSDTQYF
TRBD2,TRBV28,.,TRBJ2-4,TGTGCCAGCAGAACGCGAACTAGCGGTTTAGCCAAAAACATTCAGTACTTC,CASRTRTSGLAKNIQYF
TRBD1,TRBV3-1/TRBV3-2,.,TRBJ1-2,TGTGCCAGCAGAAACAGGGGGCATGGCTACACCTTC,CASRNRGHGYTF
.,TRBV3-1/TRBV3-2,.,TRBJ2-4,TGTGCCAGCAGCCAAGTTCGGGGAAGAAGCATTCAGTACTTC,CASSQVRGRSIQYF
.,TRBV5-8,.,TRBJ2-7,TGTGCCAGCATTCAATACGCGAACTACGAGCAGTACTTC,CASIQYANYEQYF
TRBD2,TRBV6-5,.,TRBJ2-1,TGTGCCAGCAAGAAGCGGGAGGTGTTAAATGAGCAGTTCTTC,CASKKREVLNEQFF
.,TRBV7-8,few,TRBJ2-7,TGTGCCAGCAGCTTATACGGTATCCACTACGAGCAGTACTTC,CASSLYGIHYEQYF
.,TRBV7-8,few,TRBJ2-7,TGTGCCAGCAGTCCGAGACTAGCCTACGAGCAGTACTTC,CASSPRLAYEQYF
.,TRBV12-3/TRBV12-4,.,TRBJ1-2,TGTGCCAGCGGGCAAGTCCTTTATGGCTACACCTTC,CASGQVLYGYTF
TRBD2,TRBV2,.,TRBJ2-5,TGTGCCAGCAGTGAAGAGGGAGCGGGAGTACGAGAGACCCAGTACTTC,CASSEEGAGVRETQYF
.,TRBV27,once,TRBJ2-7,TGTGCCAGCAGCGGTCTAGCTCCCGAGCAGTACTTC,CASSGLAPEQYF
.,TRBV7-8,.,TRBJ2-3,TGTGCCAGCAGCATCCTAGAGGCGCAGTATTTT,CASSILEAQYF
.,TRBV5-1,.,TRBJ1-5,TGCGCCAGCAGCTTGGGCGGGTTCAATCAGCCCCAGCATTTT,CASSLGGFNQPQHF
.,TRBV14,.,TRBJ1-5,TGTGCCAGCAGCCAACAACGAACAGGTAGCAATCAGCCCCAGCATTTT,CASSQQRTGSNQPQHF
TRBD2,TRBV30,.,TRBJ2-7,TGTGCCTGGAGTCCTACCATCCTAGCGGGAAGAGAGCAGTACTTC,CAWSPTILAGREQYF
.,TRBV7-2,few,TRBJ2-2,TGTGCCAGCAGCTTAGGTAGCGTCATCAGTTCCGGGGAGCTGTTTTTT,CASSLGSVISSGELFF
.,TRBV6-6,.,TRBJ1-1,TGTGCCAGCAGTTACAAGCGGAACACTGAAGCTTTCTTT,CASSYKRNTEAFF
.,TRBV10-3,.,TRBJ1-5,TGTGCCATCAGTGAGCGGGGGACGGAACCCGATCAGCCCCAGCATTTT,CAISERGTEPDQPQHF
TRBD2,TRBV5-1,.,TRBJ2-7,TGCGCCAGCAGTCAGGGACTAGATATCTACGAGCAGTACTTC,CASSQGLDIYEQYF
TRBD1,TRBV2,.,TRBJ1-5,TGTGCCAGCAGTCGACAGGGGAGAGGAGGTCAGCCCCAGCATTTT,CASSRQGRGGQPQHF
TRBD2,TRBV27,.,TRBJ2-1,TGTGCCAGCAGTTTAGGAGCGGGGGGGTTCTACAATGAGCAGTTCTTC,CASSLGAGGFYNEQFF
.,TRBV10-2,.,TRBJ1-1,TGCGCCAGCAGCATGGGGAGCAAGAGCACTGAAGCTTTCTTT,CASSMGSKSTEAFF
TRBD2,TRBV10-1,.,TRBJ2-1,TGCGCCAGCCCGGGACTAGCGCAGCTCTTC,CASPGLAQLF
TRBD1,TRBV30,.,TRBJ1-1,TGTGCCTGGATTTCGGGACAGATCAACACTGAAGCTTTCTTT,CAWISGQINTEAFF
.,TRBV24-1,once,TRBJ1-5,TGTGCCACCAGTGATTCAGGGGTAGAACAGCCCCAGCATTTT,CATSDSGVEQPQHF
.,TRBV4-1,.,TRBJ2-7,TGCGCCAGCAGCCAAGTCCAGGGTCAGAGCTACGAGCAGTACTTC,CASSQVQGQSYEQYF